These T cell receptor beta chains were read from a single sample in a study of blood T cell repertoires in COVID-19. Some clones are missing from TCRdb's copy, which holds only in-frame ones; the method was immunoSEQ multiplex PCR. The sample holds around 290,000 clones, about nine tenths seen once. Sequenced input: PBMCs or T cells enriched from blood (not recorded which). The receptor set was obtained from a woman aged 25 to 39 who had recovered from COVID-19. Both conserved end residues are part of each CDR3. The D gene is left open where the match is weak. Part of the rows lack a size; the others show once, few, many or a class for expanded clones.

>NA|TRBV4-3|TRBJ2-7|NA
CASSQDDSPSNEQYF
TGCGCCAGCAGCCAAGATGACAGCCCCAGTAACGAGCAGTACTTC
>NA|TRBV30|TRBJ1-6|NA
CAWRRSGSYNSPLHF
TGTGCCTGGAGACGTTCAGGGTCCTATAATTCACCCCTCCACTTT
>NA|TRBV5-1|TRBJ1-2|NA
CASSLDNYPYGYTF
TGCGCCAGCAGCTTGGACAACTACCCCTATGGCTACACCTTC
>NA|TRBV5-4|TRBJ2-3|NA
CASSLRQSTDTQYF
TGTGCCAGCAGCTTGAGACAGAGCACAGATACGCAGTATTTT
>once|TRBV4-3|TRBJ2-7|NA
CASSQESHRDYEQYF
TGCGCCAGCAGCCAAGAAAGTCACAGGGACTACGAGCAGTACTTC
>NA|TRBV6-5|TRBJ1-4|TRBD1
CASGIGTANEKLFF
TGTGCCAGCGGGATAGGGACAGCTAATGAAAAACTGTTTTTT
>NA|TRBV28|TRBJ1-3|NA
CASSSSGGESGNTIYF
TGTGCCAGCAGTTCCTCGGGAGGCGAAAGTGGAAACACCATATATTTT
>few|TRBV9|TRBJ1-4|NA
CASSPGVATNEKLFF
TGTGCCAGCAGCCCGGGAGTTGCAACTAATGAAAAACTGTTTTTT
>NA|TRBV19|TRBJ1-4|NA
CASSTPPGLVNEKLFF
TGTGCCAGTAGTACCCCACCGGGACTGGTTAATGAAAAACTGTTTTTT
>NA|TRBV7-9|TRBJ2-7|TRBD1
CASSSHDRGYEQYF
TGTGCCAGCAGCTCCCACGACAGGGGGTACGAGCAGTACTTC
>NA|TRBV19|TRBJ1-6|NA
CASSIDLQGIGHSPLHF
TGTGCCAGTAGTATAGATCTACAGGGCATCGGGCATTCACCCCTCCACTTT
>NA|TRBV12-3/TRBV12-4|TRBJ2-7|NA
CASSLGGEQYF
TGTGCCAGCAGTTTAGGAGGCGAGCAGTACTTC
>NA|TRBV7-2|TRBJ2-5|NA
CASSLATGSLQETQYF
TGTGCCAGCAGCTTAGCCACGGGATCACTACAAGAGACCCAGTACTTC
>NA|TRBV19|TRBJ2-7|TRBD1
CASSMGTGFSYEQYF
TGTGCCAGTAGTATGGGGACAGGATTCTCCTACGAGCAGTACTTC
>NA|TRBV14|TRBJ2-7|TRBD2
CASSQDRDYRHEQYF
TGTGCCAGCAGCCAAGACCGGGACTACCGGCACGAGCAGTACTTC